Included here is one T cell receptor (beta chain) sequence, with context. The antigen remains unidentified. The assay was run at survey level. Clones were read by immunoSEQ multiplex PCR, and TCRdb kept only the in-frame ones, dropping some. The sample lists tens of thousands of clones, under 85% occurring once. This record comes from a study of STAT5B mutations in CD4+ large granular lymphocyte leukemia. Overall study findings and caveats: Higher CD4+ than CD8+ T-LGLL clonality might reflect small sample size.

The V gene lost 0 bases and the J gene lost 7 bases, with 12 bases spanning the gap. CDR3 length: 15 residues. Germline V gives CDR1 MNHEY, CDR2 SMNVEV (reference sequence). Source material: CD4+ T cells from blood buffy coats. The source of this sequence is a human donor in good health. The chain carries TRBV27 and TRBJ2-2, with TRBD2 as a possible D gene (6 bases). CDR3 nucleotide sequence: TGTGCCAGCAGTTTATCCGGGAGAACGGGCGGGGAGCTGTTTTTT. Translating it yields CASSLSGRTGGELFF.